The clone carrying this T cell receptor (beta chain) was seen more than once but under ten times. Its antigen remains unknown. The source of the sample is a study of blood T cells in healthy people across ages. Overall study results and limits: As naive T cell percentage varied, TCR beta diversity correlated strongly with it. The recorded TCR beta diversity per million T cells decreased in a roughly linear manner with age.

The CDR3 covers 15 residues. V lost 4 bases to trimming and J lost 2 bases, with 13 bases between them. Germline V gives CDR1 SGHTA, CDR2 FQGTGA. Primed by a sample-barcoded 5' primer and a J-beta primer mix, a second PCR proceeded for about 6 to 11 cycles. Using its own MiXCR run on the 5' RACE reads, TCRdb lists one record per CDR3 protein. The sample records hundreds of thousands of distinct CDR3 sequences, around 46% being singletons. With each sample, at least 5 micrograms of total RNA were extracted. This chain joins TRBV7-3 and TRBJ2-3; D unclear. Specimen: blood. The clonotype originates from an older woman in good health. The CDR3 DNA follows: TGTGCCAGCAGCTCCTTCCCTGGCTTCACAGATACGCAGTATTTT. It codes for CASSSFPGFTDTQYF.